These 30 T cell receptor beta chains were sequenced from one sample in a study of cytotoxic CD8 clonotypes in ibrutinib-treated CLL. TCRdb's table, derived via immunoSEQ multiplex PCR, lists solely in-frame clones and lacks some. Of some 200,000 clones in the sample, around three quarters were seen once. The material sequenced was PBMCs, taken after 24 months of ibrutinib treatment. These receptors all come from a human donor with chronic lymphocytic leukemia.

This chain connects TRBV9 to TRBJ2-4; 8 bases agree with TRBD2. Trimming at V came to 2 bases and at J to 0 bases, leaving 7 bases not matched to a gene. The CDR3 runs 17 residues. CDR1 is SGDLS, CDR2 YYNGEE, per germline. CDR3 region: CASSVGSGGIAKNIQYF. The DNA of the CDR3 is TGTGCCAGCAGCGTCGGGTCGGGAGGGATAGCCAAAAACATTCAGTACTTC.

This clone was picked up a small number of times. The rearrangement uses TRBV6-6 and TRBJ1-1; D remains unclear. CDR1 MNHNY and CDR2 SVGAGI come from the germline V gene (reference sequence). Trimming stripped 5 bases from V and 6 bases from J, with 19 bases between. CDR3 length: 15 amino acids. In DNA form, the CDR3 reads TGTGCCAGCAGTGCGGGGAGGGAAGCTCTTTCTGAAGCTTTCTTT. Amino acids: CASSAGREALSEAFF.

This chain joins TRBV6-6 and TRBJ2-5; 7 nucleotides line up with TRBD1. Trimming removed 7 bases from V and 3 bases from J; junction bases left unmatched: 8. CDR3 length equals 14 residues. The germline V gene has CDR1 MNHNY and CDR2 SVGAGI (reference sequence). CDR3: CASNRLGTEETQYF. The CDR3 nucleotides are TGTGCCAGCAATCGCCTCGGGACAGAAGAGACCCAGTACTTC.

V and J are TRBV5-1 and TRBJ1-2; possible D gene TRBD1, 5 bases. The CDR3 is made up of 12 amino acids. V was clipped by 6 bases and J by 6 bases, with 12 bases between them. Looked up from germline, CDR1 is SGHRS and CDR2 is YFSETQ. In DNA form, the CDR3 reads TGCGCCAGCACGGACTCCAGGGATGGCTACACCTTC. Its protein is CASTDSRDGYTF.

CDR3 nucleotide sequence: TGCGCCAGCAGCATACAGGGTCTCGGAGAGACCCAGTACTTC. This encodes CASSIQGLGETQYF. The gene calls are TRBV5-1 and TRBJ2-5, with D possibly TRBD1 on 6 matching bases. Germline CDR1 is SGHRS and CDR2 is YFSETQ. V gave up 4 bases and J gave up 4 bases, with 14 bases separating them. The CDR3 is 14 amino acids.

The V and J genes are TRBV7-6 and TRBJ1-1; D is possibly TRBD1 (6 bases). CDR1 is SGHVS, CDR2 FNYEAQ, per germline. Trimming pared 1 base from V and 1 base from J, leaving 13 bases between. This CDR3 has 16 residues. This CDR3 is CASSLETGPANTEAFF. The DNA of the CDR3 is TGTGCCAGCAGCTTAGAAACAGGGCCGGCGAACACTGAAGCTTTCTTT.

This chain uses TRBV27 with TRBJ2-7, with 8 bases lining up with TRBD1. The CDR3 runs 14 residues. Unmatched junction bases numbered 8, after V lost 5 bases and J lost 5 bases. The germline gives CDR1 MNHEY, CDR2 SMNVEV (reference sequence). The CDR3 here is CASSPDRGRDEQYF. CDR3 in DNA: TGTGCCAGCAGTCCCGACAGGGGCCGGGACGAGCAGTACTTC.

There are a few counts of this clone. The chain recombines TRBV18 with TRBJ2-3, with 7 bases lining up with TRBD1. The CDR3 covers 12 residues. Trimming removed 6 bases from V and 11 bases from J; junction bases left unmatched: 8. Germline CDR1 KGHSH, CDR2 LQKENI. The CDR3 nucleotides are TGTGCCAGCTCGCGGACCCGGGACAGGCAGTATTTT. This sequence encodes CASSRTRDRQYF.

The chain employs TRBV5-4 and TRBJ2-7, with unresolved D. The CDR3 is made up of 14 amino acids. V lost 1 base to trimming and J lost 9 bases, with 17 bases between them. Germline V lookup: CDR1 SGHNT, CDR2 YYREEE (reference sequence). The CDR3 DNA follows: TGTGCCAGCAGCTTGCCAGGCCGAAGTAGTGTGCAGTACTTC. This sequence encodes CASSLPGRSSVQYF.

V is TRBV19 and J is TRBJ2-7; D unclear. The V end was cut by 5 bases, the J end by 0 bases, with 11 bases between. This CDR3 spans 14 amino acids. Germline V gene data show CDR1 as LNHDA and CDR2 as SQIVND (reference sequence). The CDR3 sequence is CASSSPAYSYEQYF. CDR3 in DNA: TGTGCCAGTAGTTCTCCAGCGTACTCCTACGAGCAGTACTTC.

About this clone itself: The identical CDR3 is also encoded by other nucleotide sequences in the sample. This chain connects TRBV6-5 to TRBJ2-7; no clear D gene. The germline V gene has CDR1 MNHEY and CDR2 SVGAGI. V lost 0 bases and J 6 bases, leaving 3 bases between the germline ends. The CDR3 sequence is 11 residues long. The CDR3 spells CASSYSGEQYF. The CDR3 DNA follows: TGTGCCAGCAGTTACTCTGGCGAGCAGTACTTC.

The chain is built from TRBV18 and TRBJ2-2; possibly TRBD2 for D (5 bases). This CDR3 has 18 amino acids. Germline CDR1 KGHSH, CDR2 LQKENI. V lost 2 bases to trimming and J lost 3 bases, with 19 bases between them. The CDR3 reads CASSPSPRGLADTGELFF. The CDR3 DNA is TGTGCCAGCTCACCATCCCCCAGAGGGCTGGCGGACACCGGGGAGCTGTTTTTT.

This chain uses TRBV27 with TRBJ2-1; tentatively, D is TRBD2 (6 bases). The CDR3 is 15 amino acids. CDR1 is MNHEY, CDR2 SMNVEV, per germline (reference sequence). The ends were cut back, 2 bases at V and 3 bases at J, with 11 bases in the middle. For the CDR3, the DNA is TGTGCCAGCAGTTTAATCCGGGGGATCTACAATGAGCAGTTCTTC. Protein: CASSLIRGIYNEQFF.

This clone was counted a few times. Additional DNA sequences in this sample encode the identical CDR3. CDR3 sequence (DNA): TGTGCCAGCAGTCCCAATTCAGGAAACACCATATATTTT. Amino acid sequence: CASSPNSGNTIYF. This rearrangement joins TRBV27 to TRBJ1-3, with D hard to call. V was cut by 5 bases and J by 4 bases, with 9 bases left in between. The germline gives CDR1 MNHEY, CDR2 SMNVEV (reference sequence). The CDR3 runs to 13 residues.

The chain carries TRBV30 and TRBJ1-1; perhaps TRBD1 as D (6 bases). The CDR3 contains 12 residues. Trimming cost V 8 bases and J 1 base, with 11 bases left between them. Germline V gene data show CDR1 as GTSNPN and CDR2 as SVGIG (reference sequence). The CDR3 DNA sequence: TGTGCCCAGGACAGATCGAACACTGAAGCTTTCTTT. Translation gives CAQDRSNTEAFF.

The chain recombines TRBV18 with TRBJ2-3, with 11 positions matching TRBD2. Germline V gives CDR1 KGHSH, CDR2 LQKENI. The CDR3 has 16 residues. The trim removed 2 bases at V and 4 bases at J, leaving 5 bases unmatched. This chain's CDR3 is CASSPFLAGGSDTQYF. CDR3 sequence (DNA): TGTGCCAGCTCACCATTCCTAGCGGGAGGATCAGATACGCAGTATTTT.

The chain is built from TRBV18 and TRBJ2-7; 7 bases align to TRBD1. The CDR3 has 14 amino acids. Germline CDR1 is KGHSH and CDR2 is LQKENI. The V and J ends lost 8 bases and 2 bases, in that order; junction bases with no gene match: 9. The CDR3 DNA reads TGTGCCAGCGATAGGGGACAGCGTACCTACGAGCAGTACTTC. Its translation: CASDRGQRTYEQYF.

The chain uses TRBV6-6 and TRBJ2-1, with TRBD2 matching 7 bases. Germline values: CDR1 MNHNY, CDR2 SVGAGI (reference sequence). This CDR3 has 16 residues. Trimming removed 1 base from V and 1 base from J; junction bases left unmatched: 4. The CDR3 DNA sequence: TGTGCCAGCAGTTACTATTTGGGGGGGTCCTACAATGAGCAGTTCTTC. It translates to CASSYYLGGSYNEQFF.

The chain uses TRBV29-1 and TRBJ2-6, with TRBD1 as a possible D gene (6 bases). The CDR3 sequence is 19 residues long. In germline, CDR1 is SQVTM, CDR2 ANQGSEA. V shed 6 bases and J shed 0 bases, with 24 bases lying between them. CDR3 in DNA: TGCAGCGTGAGTCAGGGGCCAATACTCTCAGGCTCTGGGGCCAACGTCCTGACTTTC. This codes for CSVSQGPILSGSGANVLTF.

This clone has just a few counts. The rearrangement uses TRBV7-8 and TRBJ2-2; D not certain. Trimming pared 5 bases from V and 4 bases from J, leaving 8 bases between. The CDR3 extends over 13 amino acids. The germline V gene has CDR1 SGHVS and CDR2 FQNEAQ. Here the CDR3 DNA reads TGTGCCAGCAGCCATTGGGGCACCGGGGAGCTGTTTTTT. Its translation is CASSHWGTGELFF.

CDR3 coding DNA: TGTGCCAGCAGCAGAACAGGGGCAAGGCTGAACACTGAAGCTTTCTTT. Protein product: CASSRTGARLNTEAFF. The chain uses TRBV7-8 and TRBJ1-1; 7 bases agree with TRBD1. Per germline, CDR1 SGHVS and CDR2 FQNEAQ. V shed 5 bases and J 0 bases; nucleotides not matched to a gene: 9. The CDR3 has 16 amino acids.

In DNA, the CDR3 is TGTGCCAGCAGCCAAGAGGAAGCGGGAGGGCCTTTGGAGACCCAGTACTTC. Its translation: CASSQEEAGGPLETQYF. The J gene is TRBJ2-5, the V gene TRBV14; 10 positions match TRBD2. Germline CDR1 reads SGHDN; CDR2 reads FVKESK. V shed 0 bases and J 5 bases; nucleotides not matched to a gene: 9. The CDR3 has 17 amino acids. Combining the CDR3 with reference TRBV14 and TRBJ2-5 gives the whole variable domain EAGVTQFPSHSVIEKGQTVTLRCDPISGHDNLYWYRRVMGKEIKFLLHFVKESKQDESGMPNNRFLAERTGGTYSTLKVQPAELEDSGVYFCASSQEEAGGPLETQYFGPGTRLLVL.

The J gene is TRBJ2-1, the V gene TRBV4-2; D might be TRBD2 (6 bases). V gave up 2 bases and J gave up 2 bases, with 13 bases separating them. From germline, CDR1 is LGHNA and CDR2 YNFKEQ. CDR3 size: 16 residues. This CDR3 is CASSQNGRGAYNEQFF. The CDR3 nucleotides are TGTGCCAGCAGCCAAAACGGGAGAGGCGCCTACAATGAGCAGTTCTTC.

This clone has just one count. This chain connects TRBV6-5 to TRBJ2-1; D gene unclear. CDR3 length equals 16 residues. Germline V gene lookup returns CDR1 MNHEY and CDR2 SVGAGI. V dropped 4 bases and J dropped 0 bases, with 13 bases sitting between them. The CDR3 DNA follows: TGTGCCAGCAGTTTACAAGTCTCTCTCTCCTACAATGAGCAGTTCTTC. The encoded protein is CASSLQVSLSYNEQFF.

This clone was seen a few times. V is TRBV7-9 and J is TRBJ1-5; D is uncertain. CDR3 length: 13 amino acids. CDR1 is SEHNR, CDR2 FQNEAQ, per germline (reference sequence). V was clipped by 1 base and J by 5 bases, with 6 bases between them. The CDR3 DNA sequence: TGTGCCAGCAGCTTAGGTGCGGATCAGCCCCAGCATTTT. Protein: CASSLGADQPQHF. Using reference TRBV7-9 and TRBJ1-5 for the parts outside the CDR3, the full variable domain is DTGVSQNPRHKITKRGQNVTFRCDPISEHNRLYWYRQTLGQGPEFLTYFQNEAQLEKSRLLSDRFSAERPKGSFSTLEIQRTEQGDSAMYLCASSLGADQPQHFGDGTRLSIL.

The chain uses TRBV6-1 and TRBJ2-2; D is uncertain. The CDR3 is 13 amino acids. The germline V gene encodes CDR1 MNHNS and CDR2 SASEGT. V was trimmed by 5 bases and J by 3 bases, leaving 7 bases between them. The CDR3 sequence is CASSQVDTGELFF. The CDR3, as DNA: TGTGCCAGCAGTCAGGTGGACACCGGGGAGCTGTTTTTT.

The chain links TRBV2 to TRBJ2-2; D remains unclear. With 3 bases removed from V and 3 bases from J, the gap between germline ends came to 5 bases. The germline gives CDR1 SNHLY, CDR2 FYNNEI. This CDR3 region has 13 residues. CDR3 coding DNA: TGTGCCAGCAGTGACAGTTACACCGGGGAGCTGTTTTTT. Translating it yields CASSDSYTGELFF.

J is TRBJ1-2 and V is TRBV27; 10 bases are shared with TRBD1. This CDR3 has 14 amino acids. J gave up 7 bases and V 6 bases, and 8 bases lay outside the gene matches. Germline V gene data show CDR1 as MNHEY and CDR2 as SMNVEV (reference sequence). The DNA of the CDR3 is TGTGCCAGCAGAAGGACAGGGGGGTTGGGTGGCTACACCTTC. This sequence encodes CASRRTGGLGGYTF.

The CDR3 region has the DNA TGTGCCAGCAGATTTCCCGGGGGGAAATACGAGCAGTACTTC. Translating it yields CASRFPGGKYEQYF. The J gene is TRBJ2-7, the V gene TRBV6-5, with 7 bases lining up with TRBD2. The length of the CDR3 is 14 residues. Germline CDR1 reads MNHEY; CDR2 reads SVGAGI. The V segment lost 6 bases and the J segment 4 bases; nucleotides outside the gene matches: 9.

This clone was counted a few times. The rearrangement joins TRBV10-3 to TRBJ1-4; TRBD1 aligns across 9 bases. Germline CDR1 ENHRY, CDR2 SYGVKD. The CDR3 spans 16 residues. V lost 3 bases and J lost 3; bases outside the gene matches: 5. CDR3 DNA sequence: TGTGCCATCAGTGATTACGACAGGGGGTCTAATGAAAAACTGTTTTTT. Translating gives CAISDYDRGSNEKLFF.